The next 10 T cell receptor beta chains were all read from a single sample in a study of T-cell memory formation after mild COVID-19. MiXCR, applied by TCRdb to the 5' RACE reads, yields one record per CDR3 protein. This sample has 450,000 or so distinct CDR3 sequences, with 15% to 25% found just once. Sequencing was carried out using PBMCs or a T cell subset sorted from them (not recorded which). The source is an adult woman who had mild COVID-19 (a few samples of this study predate the infection). Cell type and time point are not known.

CDR3 sequence: CAWSVQTSGGNEQFF. The CDR3 region has the DNA TGTGCCTGGAGTGTACAGACTAGCGGGGGTAATGAGCAGTTCTTC. J is TRBJ2-1 and V is TRBV30; 12 bases fit TRBD2. V was pared by 0 bases and J by 7 bases, with 4 bases of the junction left unmatched. Germline V gives CDR1 GTSNPN, CDR2 SVGIG (reference sequence). The CDR3 is made up of 15 amino acids.

This clonotype was seen repeatedly, ten times or more. This chain links TRBV3-1 with TRBJ2-7; 12 bases match TRBD2. The CDR3 has 15 residues. V lost 5 bases, J lost 7 bases, and 9 bases stayed unmatched. Germline assignment: CDR1 LGHDT and CDR2 YNNKEL (reference sequence). The CDR3: CASSRGLAGAGEQYF. In DNA, the CDR3 is TGTGCCAGCAGCAGGGGACTAGCGGGCGCCGGGGAGCAGTACTTC.

J is TRBJ2-4 and V is TRBV4-1; 10 bases are a match to TRBD2. This CDR3 has 16 residues. The V gene's germline CDR1 is MGHRA and CDR2 YSYEKL. V was pared by 4 bases and J by 3 bases, with 6 bases of the junction left unmatched. The CDR3 bases are TGCGCCAGCAGCCTTCTAGCGGGGGTTCTCAAAAACATTCAGTACTTC. Residues: CASSLLAGVLKNIQYF.

In its sample, this clonotype was seen a few times. The chain recombines TRBV19 with TRBJ1-1, with D perhaps matching TRBD1 (6 bases). V lost 2 bases and J 6 bases, leaving 10 bases between the germline ends. This CDR3 spans 13 amino acids. Per germline, CDR1 LNHDA and CDR2 SQIVND (reference sequence). The CDR3: CASSIFGGPEAFF. In DNA form, the CDR3 reads TGTGCCAGTAGTATATTCGGGGGCCCTGAAGCTTTCTTT.

V is TRBV18 and J is TRBJ2-1; D tentatively fits TRBD1 or TRBD2 (5 bases each). Germline CDR1 KGHSH, CDR2 LQKENI. The V end lost 3 bases, the J end lost 7 bases, and 10 bases lay between the germline ends. The CDR3 totals 13 residues. The CDR3: CASSPRGSNEQFF. The CDR3 region has the DNA TGTGCCAGCTCACCCCGGGGCTCAAATGAGCAGTTCTTC. Full variable domain (missing parts from reference TRBV18 and TRBJ2-1): NAGVMQNPRHLVRRRGQEARLRCSPMKGHSHVYWYRQLPEEGLKFMVYLQKENIIDESGMPKERFSAEFPKEGPSILRIQQVVRGDSAAYFCASSPRGSNEQFFGPGTRLTVL.

This clonotype was observed a handful of times. This chain links TRBV6-2 or TRBV6-3 with TRBJ1-5; possible D gene TRBD1, 6 bases. Trimming took 4 bases from V and 2 from J, leaving 15 bases between them. CDR3 length equals 16 residues. Germline CDR1 and CDR2: MNHEY and SVGEGT. The CDR3 nucleotides are TGTGCCAGCAGTTCAGGGGCGGGGGCAGGCAATCAGCCCCAGCATTTT. Its protein product is CASSSGAGAGNQPQHF.

This clonotype was counted only a few times. The chain joins TRBV7-2 to TRBJ1-1; D gene ambiguous. CDR1 is SGHTA, CDR2 FQGNSA, per germline. This CDR3 spans 15 amino acids. V was cut by 4 bases and J by 4 bases, with 16 bases left in between. Written as DNA, the CDR3 is TGTGCCAGCAGCTCGTTGGCGGGGTTTGGCACTGAAGCTTTCTTT. Translating it yields CASSSLAGFGTEAFF.

This clonotype came up a few times. This chain joins TRBV24-1 and TRBJ2-5; D not resolved. The germline CDR1 and CDR2 sequences are KGHDR and SFDVKD. The CDR3 is 13 residues long. Trimming removed 1 base from V and 5 bases from J, with 7 bases in between. The CDR3 DNA reads as TGTGCCACCAGTGATTTATCATCGGAGACCCAGTACTTC. It yields the protein CATSDLSSETQYF.

In its sample, this clonotype was seen many times. The chain uses TRBV6-2 or TRBV6-3 and TRBJ2-1; 8 bases are a match to TRBD2. The trim removed 6 bases at V and 2 bases at J, leaving 6 bases unmatched. CDR1 MNHEY and CDR2 SVGEGT come from the germline V gene. The CDR3 is 15 residues long. The CDR3 protein is CASRLAGTAYNEQFF. DNA of the CDR3: TGTGCCAGCAGATTAGCGGGGACGGCCTACAATGAGCAGTTCTTC.

This clonotype came up a few times. This chain connects TRBV13 to TRBJ1-2; 8 bases map to TRBD1. CDR1 and CDR2 from the germline V gene are PRHDT and FYEKMQ (reference sequence). V lost 5 bases to trimming and J lost 6 bases; unmatched junction nucleotides: 5. This CDR3 is built from 13 residues. CDR3 residues: CASSTMTGDGYTF. Here the CDR3 DNA reads TGTGCCAGCAGCACCATGACAGGGGATGGCTACACCTTC.